The 17 T cell receptor beta chains below come from one sample, sequenced in a study of cytomegalovirus exposure and HLA in healthy donors. This table comes from immunoSEQ multiplex PCR, and its TCRdb copy is limited to in-frame clones, with some not included. The table includes about 130,000 clones, 89% detected once. The specimen sequenced was PBMCs. All receptors come from a woman between 18 and 29 years old in good health and CMV-seronegative.

This clone has only a few counts. The chain recombines TRBV10-2 with TRBJ1-2, with TRBD1 matching 7 bases. V lost 0 bases, J lost 8 bases, and 6 bases stayed unmatched. The CDR3 is made up of 14 amino acids. Germline loops: CDR1 WSHSY, CDR2 SAAADI. The CDR3 DNA reads TGCGCCAGCAGTGAGTCGAAGGGGGCGAAGGGCTACACCTTC. This translates into CASSESKGAKGYTF.

The rearrangement uses TRBV4-1 and TRBJ2-3; 7 positions agree with TRBD2. This CDR3 comprises 19 residues. Per germline, CDR1 MGHRA and CDR2 YSYEKL. The trim removed 2 bases at V and 3 bases at J, leaving 17 bases unmatched. This CDR3 reads CASSQMVTTSPHRTDTQYF. In DNA form, the CDR3 reads TGCGCCAGCAGCCAAATGGTTACGACTAGCCCCCACAGAACAGATACGCAGTATTTT.

The rearrangement links TRBV7-2 to TRBJ2-1; D not certain. This CDR3 is built from 13 residues. V lost 1 base, J lost 4 bases, and 5 bases lay in between. CDR1 and CDR2 from the germline V gene are SGHTA and FQGNSA. CDR3 residues: CASSLERYNEQFF. The CDR3 nucleotides read TGTGCCAGCAGCTTAGAGAGGTACAATGAGCAGTTCTTC.

The V call is TRBV18, the J call TRBJ2-7; TRBD2 is a possible D gene (6 bases). V shed 3 bases and J shed 7 bases, with 16 bases lying between them. Germline-derived CDR1 and CDR2 are KGHSH and LQKENI. The CDR3 consists of 14 residues. The DNA for the CDR3 is TGTGCCAGCTCACCGGACTTCCGTCGGGGGGAGCAGTACTTC. Residues: CASSPDFRRGEQYF.

The gene calls are TRBV5-6 and TRBJ2-1; tentative D call: TRBD2 (6 bases). Germline V gene data show CDR1 as SGHDT and CDR2 as YYEEEE. Deletions cut 0 bases from V and 16 bases from J, with 14 bases between. The CDR3 sequence is 12 residues long. CDR3 sequence (DNA): TGTGCCAGCAGCTTGGGAACAGCGGGCGATTTCTTC. Protein product: CASSLGTAGDFF.

This rearrangement joins TRBV2 to TRBJ2-1; 7 bases fit TRBD1. The length of the CDR3 is 14 residues. V lost 6 bases and J lost 0; bases outside the gene matches: 2. Per germline, CDR1 SNHLY and CDR2 FYNNEI. As DNA, the CDR3 is TGTGCCAGCAGGACAGGGACCTCCTACAATGAGCAGTTCTTC. Its translation: CASRTGTSYNEQFF.

V usage is TRBV5-1 and J usage is TRBJ2-7; TRBD1 agrees at 9 bases. The ends lost 1 base at V and 4 bases at J; junction bases unmatched: 3. The CDR3 has 14 residues. Germline CDR1 SGHRS, CDR2 YFSETQ. The CDR3 nucleotides read TGCGCCAGCAGCTTGACGGGACAGGGATACGAGCAGTACTTC. It yields the protein CASSLTGQGYEQYF. The whole variable domain, remainder taken from reference TRBV5-1 and TRBJ2-7, is KAGVTQTPRYLIKTRGQQVTLSCSPISGHRSVSWYQQTPGQGLQFLFEYFSETQRNKGNFPGRFSGRQFSNSRSEMNVSTLELGDSALYLCASSLTGQGYEQYFGPGTRLTVT.

This chain joins TRBV7-8 and TRBJ1-2; 9 nucleotides match TRBD1. This CDR3 has 14 residues. V shed 4 bases and J 2 bases; nucleotides not matched to a gene: 2. Germline assignment: CDR1 SGHVS and CDR2 FQNEAQ. The CDR3 nucleotides are TGTGCCAGCAGCTCTACAGGGGGCAACTATGGCTACACCTTC. The encoded protein is CASSSTGGNYGYTF.

This clone was observed a few times. The chain couples TRBV6-6 to TRBJ1-2; TRBD1 agrees at 9 bases. The CDR3 is made up of 14 amino acids. Looked up from germline, CDR1 is MNHNY and CDR2 is SVGAGI (reference sequence). V was clipped by 6 bases and J by 5 bases; unmatched bases: 7. CDR3 DNA: TGTGCCAGCAGCATAGGGACAGGGTCGTATGGCTACACCTTC. Translation: CASSIGTGSYGYTF.

Remarks on this clone: This specimen includes other DNA sequences encoding the same CDR3. The chain employs TRBV2 and TRBJ2-7; D unresolved. Germline-derived CDR1 and CDR2 are SNHLY and FYNNEI. This CDR3 is 12 amino acids long. The V and J ends lost 4 bases and 6 bases respectively, with 10 bases between them. This CDR3 reads CASSGTGGEQYF. CDR3 sequence (DNA): TGTGCCAGCAGTGGAACTGGCGGCGAGCAGTACTTC.

The V gene is TRBV25-1, the J gene TRBJ2-2; 8 bases map to TRBD1. The length of the CDR3 is 16 residues. Looked up from germline, CDR1 is MGHDK and CDR2 is SYGVNS. V dropped 6 bases and J dropped 1; count of bases not matched to a gene: 7. The CDR3, as DNA: TGTGCCAGCAGGGCCTCCGGGACAGGGAACACCGGGGAGCTGTTTTTT. Its translation: CASRASGTGNTGELFF.

This clone turned up a few times. This chain uses TRBV5-6 with TRBJ1-6, with TRBD1 matching over 8 bases. V lost 0 bases to trimming and J lost 10 bases; unmatched junction nucleotides: 6. CDR3 length: 15 amino acids. Germline-derived CDR1 and CDR2 are SGHDT and YYEEEE. The CDR3 reads CASSLEGTGYSPLHF. The CDR3 nucleotides are TGTGCCAGCAGCTTGGAGGGGACAGGTTACTCACCCCTCCACTTT.

This rearrangement joins TRBV7-8 to TRBJ1-5, with TRBD1 as a possible D gene (6 bases). CDR1 and CDR2 (germline): SGHVS, FQNEAQ. The CDR3 has 16 residues. The germline V and J ends were trimmed by 5 bases and 5 bases, with 19 bases remaining between them. The CDR3 region is CASSPRLTGYDQPQHF. CDR3 DNA sequence: TGTGCCAGCAGCCCTCGTCTGACAGGTTACGATCAGCCCCAGCATTTT. Using reference TRBV7-8 and TRBJ1-5 for the parts outside the CDR3, the full variable domain is GAGVSQSPRYKVAKRGQDVALRCDPISGHVSLFWYQQALGQGPEFLTYFQNEAQLDKSGLPSDRFFAERPEGSVSTLKIQRTQQEDSAVYLCASSPRLTGYDQPQHFGDGTRLSIL.

The chain has TRBV16 and TRBJ1-1; D perhaps matches TRBD1 (5 bases). Between the trimmed V and J ends, which lost 0 bases and 4 bases, there was a span of 9 bases. The CDR3 extends over 14 amino acids. Germline CDR1 reads KGHSY; CDR2 reads FQNENV. The CDR3 nucleotides read TGTGCCAGCAGCCAATCCCCAGGGATCACTGAAGCTTTCTTT. It translates to CASSQSPGITEAFF.

V usage is TRBV11-2 and J usage is TRBJ1-6; D gene ambiguous. The germline V and J ends were trimmed by 5 bases and 9 bases, with 17 bases remaining between them. Germline values: CDR1 SGHAT, CDR2 FQNNGV. The CDR3 is 15 residues long. The CDR3 sequence: CASSPRSGRRSPLHF. The CDR3 DNA reads as TGTGCCAGCAGCCCCAGAAGCGGTCGGCGTTCACCCCTCCACTTT. The whole variable domain, filled in from reference TRBV11-2 and TRBJ1-6, reads EAGVAQSPRYKIIEKRQSVAFWCNPISGHATLYWYQQILGQGPKLLIQFQNNGVVDDSQLPKDRFSAERLKGVDSTLKIQPAKLEDSAVYLCASSPRSGRRSPLHFGNGTRLTVT.

This chain links TRBV15 with TRBJ1-1, with 7 nucleotides matching TRBD1. Germline CDR1 LNHNV, CDR2 YYDKDF (reference sequence). Trimming took 5 bases from V and 3 from J; bases not matched to a gene: 9. This CDR3 has 15 amino acids. The CDR3 DNA reads as TGTGCCACCAGCCCCCGACAGGGTTGGTACACTGAAGCTTTCTTT. Encoded protein: CATSPRQGWYTEAFF.

V and J are TRBV7-9 and TRBJ2-1; 7 nucleotides agree with TRBD1. V was clipped by 2 bases and J by 7 bases; unmatched bases: 5. Germline V gives CDR1 SEHNR, CDR2 FQNEAQ (reference sequence). The CDR3 is 14 residues long. The CDR3 nucleotides are TGTGCCAGCAGCTTACCGGCGACAGGGAATGAGCAGTTCTTC. The encoded protein is CASSLPATGNEQFF.